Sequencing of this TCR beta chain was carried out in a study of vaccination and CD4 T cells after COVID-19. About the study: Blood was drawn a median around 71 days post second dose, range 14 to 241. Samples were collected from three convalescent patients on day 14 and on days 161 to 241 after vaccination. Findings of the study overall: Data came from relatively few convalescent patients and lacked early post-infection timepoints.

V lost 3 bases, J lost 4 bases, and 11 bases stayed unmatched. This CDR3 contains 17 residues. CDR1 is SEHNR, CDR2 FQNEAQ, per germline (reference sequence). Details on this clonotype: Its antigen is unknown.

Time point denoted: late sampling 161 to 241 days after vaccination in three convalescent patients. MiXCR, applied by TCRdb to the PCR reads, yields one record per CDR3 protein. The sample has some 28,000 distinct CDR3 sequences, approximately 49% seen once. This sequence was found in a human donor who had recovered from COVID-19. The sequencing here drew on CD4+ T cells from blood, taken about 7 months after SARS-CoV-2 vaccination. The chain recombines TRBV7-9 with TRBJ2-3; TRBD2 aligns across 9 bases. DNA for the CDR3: TGTGCCAGCAGCTTTGGCTCTAGCGGGAAACTGGCAGATACGCAGTATTTT. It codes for CASSFGSSGKLADTQYF.